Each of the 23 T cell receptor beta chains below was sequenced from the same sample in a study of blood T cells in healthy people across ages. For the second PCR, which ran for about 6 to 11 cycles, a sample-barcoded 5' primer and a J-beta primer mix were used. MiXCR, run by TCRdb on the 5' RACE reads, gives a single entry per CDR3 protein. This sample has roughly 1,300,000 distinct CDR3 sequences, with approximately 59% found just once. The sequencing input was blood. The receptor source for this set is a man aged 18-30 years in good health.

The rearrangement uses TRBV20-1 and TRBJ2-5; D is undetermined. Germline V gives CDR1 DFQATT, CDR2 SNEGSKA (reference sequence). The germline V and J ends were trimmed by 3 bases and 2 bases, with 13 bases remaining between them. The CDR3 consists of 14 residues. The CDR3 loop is CSASRSLLQETQYF. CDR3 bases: TGCAGTGCTAGTCGGAGCCTCCTACAAGAGACCCAGTACTTC.

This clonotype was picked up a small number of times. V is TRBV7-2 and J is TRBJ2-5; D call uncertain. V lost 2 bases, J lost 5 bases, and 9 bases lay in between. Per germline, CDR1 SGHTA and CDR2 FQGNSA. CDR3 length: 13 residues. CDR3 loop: CASSLMPGETQYF. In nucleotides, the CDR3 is TGTGCCAGCAGCTTAATGCCGGGCGAGACCCAGTACTTC.

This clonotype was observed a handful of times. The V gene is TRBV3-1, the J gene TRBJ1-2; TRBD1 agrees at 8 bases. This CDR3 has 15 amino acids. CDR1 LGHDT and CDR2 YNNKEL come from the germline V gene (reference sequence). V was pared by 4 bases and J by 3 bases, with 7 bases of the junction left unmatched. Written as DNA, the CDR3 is TGTGCCAGCAGCCCGCGACAGGGGCCCGACTATGGCTACACCTTC. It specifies CASSPRQGPDYGYTF.

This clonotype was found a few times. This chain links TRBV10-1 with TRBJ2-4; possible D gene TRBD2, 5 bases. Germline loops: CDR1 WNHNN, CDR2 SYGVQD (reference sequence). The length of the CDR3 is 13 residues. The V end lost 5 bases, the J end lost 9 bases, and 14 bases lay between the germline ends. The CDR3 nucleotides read TGCGCCAGCAGTCAATCCGGGGTCGGCATTCAGTACTTC. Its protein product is CASSQSGVGIQYF.

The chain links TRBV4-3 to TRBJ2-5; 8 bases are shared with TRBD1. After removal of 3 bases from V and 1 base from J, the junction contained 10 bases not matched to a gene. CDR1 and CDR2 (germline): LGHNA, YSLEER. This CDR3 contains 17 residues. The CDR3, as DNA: TGCGCCAGCAGCCACCCCGGACAGGGAGGTCTCCAAGAGACCCAGTACTTC. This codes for CASSHPGQGGLQETQYF.

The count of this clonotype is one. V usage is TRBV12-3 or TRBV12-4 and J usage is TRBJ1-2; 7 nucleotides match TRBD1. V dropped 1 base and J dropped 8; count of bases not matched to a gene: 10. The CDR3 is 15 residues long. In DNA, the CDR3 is TGTGCCAGCAGTTTAGAACAGGGGTTTCTAGGAGGCTACACCTTC. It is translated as CASSLEQGFLGGYTF.

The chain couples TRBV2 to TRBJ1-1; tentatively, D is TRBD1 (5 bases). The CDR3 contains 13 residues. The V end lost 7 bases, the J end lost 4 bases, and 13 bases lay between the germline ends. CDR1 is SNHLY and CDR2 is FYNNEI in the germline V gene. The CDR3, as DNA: TGTGCCAGCACCAGCCGGGGGACCACTGAAGCTTTCTTT. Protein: CASTSRGTTEAFF.

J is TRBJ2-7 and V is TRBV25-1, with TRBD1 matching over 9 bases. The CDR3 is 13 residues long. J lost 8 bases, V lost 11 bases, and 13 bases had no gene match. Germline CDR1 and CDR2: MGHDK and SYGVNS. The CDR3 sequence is CAAQSGTGNQQYF. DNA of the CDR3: TGTGCCGCACAATCCGGGACAGGGAACCAGCAGTACTTC.

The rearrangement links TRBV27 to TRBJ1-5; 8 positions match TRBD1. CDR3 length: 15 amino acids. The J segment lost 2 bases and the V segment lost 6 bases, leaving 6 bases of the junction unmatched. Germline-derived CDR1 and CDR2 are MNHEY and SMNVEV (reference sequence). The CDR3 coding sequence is TGTGCCAGCAGGATACAGGGGGTTGGCAATCAGCCCCAGCATTTT. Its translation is CASRIQGVGNQPQHF.

CDR3 sequence (DNA): TGTGCCAGCAGCCAAGCGGCAGGGGGCTATGGCTACACCTTC. The encoded protein is CASSQAAGGYGYTF. The J gene is TRBJ1-2, the V gene TRBV14; 7 positions match TRBD1. Germline lookup yields CDR1 SGHDN and CDR2 FVKESK. The V gene end was trimmed by 1 base and the J gene end by 4 bases; junction bases not matched to a gene: 3. The CDR3 length is 14 residues.

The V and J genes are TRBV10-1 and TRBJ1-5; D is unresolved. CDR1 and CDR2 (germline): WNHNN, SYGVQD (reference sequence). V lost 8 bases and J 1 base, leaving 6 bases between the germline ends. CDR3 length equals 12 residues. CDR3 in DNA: TGCGCCAGCGGCCGGAGCAATCAGCCCCAGCATTTT. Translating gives CASGRSNQPQHF.

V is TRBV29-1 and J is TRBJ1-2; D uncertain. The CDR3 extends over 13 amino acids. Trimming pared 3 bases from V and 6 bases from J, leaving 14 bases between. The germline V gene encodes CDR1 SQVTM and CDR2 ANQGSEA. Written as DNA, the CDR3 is TGCAGCGTTGACGTTCGGGGTAGCGATGGCTACACCTTC. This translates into CSVDVRGSDGYTF.

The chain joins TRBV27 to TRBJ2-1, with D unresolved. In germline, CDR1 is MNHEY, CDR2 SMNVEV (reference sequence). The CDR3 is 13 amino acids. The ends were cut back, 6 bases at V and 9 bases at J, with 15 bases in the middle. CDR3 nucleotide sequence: TGTGCCAGCAGCTTGCTATCGGATCTTGAGCAGTTCTTC. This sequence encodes CASSLLSDLEQFF.

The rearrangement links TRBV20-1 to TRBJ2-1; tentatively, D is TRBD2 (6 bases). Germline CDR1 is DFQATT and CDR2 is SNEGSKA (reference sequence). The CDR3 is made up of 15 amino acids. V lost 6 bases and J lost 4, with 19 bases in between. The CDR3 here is CSAITGGNGYNEQFF. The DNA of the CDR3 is TGCAGTGCCATCACGGGCGGGAATGGATACAATGAGCAGTTCTTC.

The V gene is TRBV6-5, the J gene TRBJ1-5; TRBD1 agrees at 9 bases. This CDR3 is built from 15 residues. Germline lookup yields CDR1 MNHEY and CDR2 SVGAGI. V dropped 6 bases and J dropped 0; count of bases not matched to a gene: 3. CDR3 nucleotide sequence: TGTGCCAGCAGGGGACAGGGTCCTAGCAATCAGCCCCAGCATTTT. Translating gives CASRGQGPSNQPQHF.

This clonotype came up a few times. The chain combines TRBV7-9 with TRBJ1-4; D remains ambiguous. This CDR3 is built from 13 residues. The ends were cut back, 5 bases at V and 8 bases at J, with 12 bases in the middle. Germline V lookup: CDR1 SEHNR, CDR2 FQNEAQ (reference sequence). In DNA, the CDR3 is TGTGCCAGCAGCCCGGAGGATGGGGAAAAACTGTTTTTT. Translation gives CASSPEDGEKLFF.

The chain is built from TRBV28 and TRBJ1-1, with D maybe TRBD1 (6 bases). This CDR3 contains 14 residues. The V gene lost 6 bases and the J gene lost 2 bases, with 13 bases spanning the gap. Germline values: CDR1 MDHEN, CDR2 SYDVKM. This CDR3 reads CASSYRDSNTEAFF. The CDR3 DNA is TGTGCCAGCAGCTACAGGGATTCAAACACTGAAGCTTTCTTT.

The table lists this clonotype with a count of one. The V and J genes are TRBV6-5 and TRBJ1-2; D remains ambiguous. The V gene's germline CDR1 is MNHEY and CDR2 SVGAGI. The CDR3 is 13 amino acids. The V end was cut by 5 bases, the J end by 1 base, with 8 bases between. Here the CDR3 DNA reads TGTGCCAGCAGTCTTCGTTATAACTATGGCTACACCTTC. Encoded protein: CASSLRYNYGYTF.

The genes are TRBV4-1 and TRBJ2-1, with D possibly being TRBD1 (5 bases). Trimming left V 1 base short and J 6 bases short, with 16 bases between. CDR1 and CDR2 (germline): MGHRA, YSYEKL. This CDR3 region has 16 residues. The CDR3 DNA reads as TGCGCCAGCAGCCAAGTATTACAGGACCTGGGCAATGAGCAGTTCTTC. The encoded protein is CASSQVLQDLGNEQFF.

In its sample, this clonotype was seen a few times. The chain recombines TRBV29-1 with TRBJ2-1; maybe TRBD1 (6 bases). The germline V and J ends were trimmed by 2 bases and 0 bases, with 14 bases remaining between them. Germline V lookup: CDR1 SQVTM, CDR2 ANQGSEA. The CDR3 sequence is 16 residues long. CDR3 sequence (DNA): TGCAGCGTTGAACGCGGACAGCCTAACTCCTACAATGAGCAGTTCTTC. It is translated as CSVERGQPNSYNEQFF.

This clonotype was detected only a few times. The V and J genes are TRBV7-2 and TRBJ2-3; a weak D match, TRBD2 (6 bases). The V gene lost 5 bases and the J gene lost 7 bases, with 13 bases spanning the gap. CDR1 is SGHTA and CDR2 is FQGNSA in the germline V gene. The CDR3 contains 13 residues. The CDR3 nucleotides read TGTGCCAGCAGCACTGGAGGGTTCCATACGCAGTATTTT. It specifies CASSTGGFHTQYF.

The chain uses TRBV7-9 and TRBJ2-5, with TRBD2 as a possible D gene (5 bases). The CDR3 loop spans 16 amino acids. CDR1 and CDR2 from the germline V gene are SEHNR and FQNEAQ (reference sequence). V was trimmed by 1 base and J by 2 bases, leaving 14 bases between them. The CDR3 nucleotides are TGTGCCAGCAGCTTAGATCCCTCGGGGAGTCAAGAGACCCAGTACTTC. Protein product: CASSLDPSGSQETQYF.

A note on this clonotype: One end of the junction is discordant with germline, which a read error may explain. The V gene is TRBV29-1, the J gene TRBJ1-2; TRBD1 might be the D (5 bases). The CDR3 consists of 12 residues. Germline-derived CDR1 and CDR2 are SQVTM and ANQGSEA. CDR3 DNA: TGCAGCGTCGAAGAACAGGACTATGGCTACACCTTC. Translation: CSVEEQDYGYTF.